The present entry profiles one T cell receptor (beta chain) with its context. Its antigen is still unknown. Trimming cost V 4 bases and J 4 bases; bases outside gene matches: 8. The CDR3 loop spans 16 amino acids. Germline V gene lookup returns CDR1 SGHRS and CDR2 YFSETQ. The treatment denotes: around 19 received Ad26.COV2.S at low or high dose, single or two shots; five or six received placebo; per-sample allocation not given. Samples analyzed were those drawn on day 63 after the first vaccine or placebo injection. It was Wuhan-strain SARS-CoV-2 spike that the Ad26 vaccine vector expressed. The data belong to a study of Ad26.COV2.S vaccination and SARS-CoV-2 variants. Overall study: Each vaccinee took Ad26.COV2.S intramuscularly, once or twice 56 days apart.

Method: immunoSEQ multiplex PCR; TCRdb's copy keeps in-frame clones and lacks some. The sample holds 360,000 or so clones, approximately 91% seen once. Findings and caveats of the study: Analyses of TCR breadth and depth may have underestimated total T cell responses. Comparable non-spike TCR breadth was observed in vaccine and placebo recipients.

The receptor was derived from a person aged 18-65 years who received the Ad26.COV2.S COVID-19 vaccine or a placebo. The specimen comprised peripheral blood, sampled in a trial of Ad26.COV2.S vaccine versus placebo. This sequence joins TRBV5-1 and TRBJ2-6; 7 nucleotides agree with TRBD1. CDR3 loop: CASSDPTGPGANVLTF. DNA for the CDR3: TGCGCCAGCAGCGACCCGACAGGGCCCGGGGCCAACGTCCTGACTTTC. Full variable domain (missing parts from reference TRBV5-1 and TRBJ2-6): KAGVTQTPRYLIKTRGQQVTLSCSPISGHRSVSWYQQTPGQGLQFLFEYFSETQRNKGNFPGRFSGRQFSNSRSEMNVSTLELGDSALYLCASSDPTGPGANVLTFGAGSRLTVL.